These 10 T cell receptor beta chains originate from one sample sequenced in a study of CD8 T cells in ankylosing spondylitis. MiXCR, applied by TCRdb to the 5' RACE reads, yields one record per CDR3 protein. The table shows under 150,000 distinct CDR3 sequences, with around 9.3% occurring only once. The sample was blood, either unsorted or a sorted T cell fraction (not recorded which). These TCRs come from a male donor with ankylosing spondylitis or in good health (not recorded which).

This clonotype was detected ten times or more. The CDR3 region is CASSQGLTGELFF. CDR3 coding DNA: TGCGCCAGCAGCCAAGGTCTAACCGGGGAGCTGTTTTTT. This chain links TRBV4-3 with TRBJ2-2; D unclear. The length of the CDR3 is 13 residues. V was clipped by 1 base and J by 5 bases, with 5 bases between them. The germline gives CDR1 LGHNA, CDR2 YSLEER.

In DNA form, the CDR3 reads TGTGCCAGCAGCTTACGGACCCTCTCCTACGAGCAGTACTTC. Protein sequence: CASSLRTLSYEQYF. This rearrangement joins TRBV13 to TRBJ2-7; no clear D. The V and J ends lost 2 bases and 0 bases respectively, with 8 bases between them. CDR1 PRHDT and CDR2 FYEKMQ come from the germline V gene (reference sequence). This CDR3 spans 14 amino acids.

The J gene is TRBJ2-3, the V gene TRBV20-1, with TRBD2 identical over 7 bases. This CDR3 region has 13 residues. Trimming removed 0 bases from V and 8 bases from J; junction bases left unmatched: 5. The germline CDR1 and CDR2 sequences are DFQATT and SNEGSKA (reference sequence). DNA for the CDR3: TGCAGTGCTAGAGATAGCGGGCCAGGTACGCAGTATTTT. As protein: CSARDSGPGTQYF.

The gene calls are TRBV7-2 and TRBJ2-7; D is unresolved. The CDR3 is made up of 12 amino acids. Trimming cost V 2 bases and J 4 bases, with 6 bases left between them. Germline V gene sequence: CDR1 SGHTA, CDR2 FQGNSA. Here the CDR3 DNA reads TGTGCCAGCAGCTTATTAGAATACGAGCAGTACTTC. Encoded protein: CASSLLEYEQYF. The variable domain in full, completed from reference TRBV7-2 and TRBJ2-7, reads GAGVSQSPSNKVTEKGKDVELRCDPISGHTALYWYRQSLGQGLEFLIYFQGNSAPDKSGLPSDRFSAERTGGSVSTLTIQRTQQEDSAVYLCASSLLEYEQYFGPGTRLTVT.

This clonotype was seen ten or more times. The chain couples TRBV4-3 to TRBJ2-7, with D unresolved. The V end was cut by 0 bases, the J end by 3 bases, with 18 bases between. The CDR3 loop spans 17 amino acids. CDR1 is LGHNA and CDR2 is YSLEER in the germline V gene. The CDR3 DNA is TGCGCCAGCAGCCAAGACTTTTTGACAAATCGGCACTACGAGCAGTACTTC. It codes for CASSQDFLTNRHYEQYF.

This clonotype occurred a few times. The gene calls are TRBV4-3 and TRBJ2-3; the match to TRBD2 covers 8 bases. Germline V gives CDR1 LGHNA, CDR2 YSLEER. CDR3 length equals 19 residues. After removal of 0 bases from V and 5 bases from J, the junction contained 16 bases not matched to a gene. The CDR3 is CASSQDINDWREVVDTQYF. CDR3 bases: TGCGCCAGCAGCCAAGATATAAACGACTGGCGGGAGGTCGTAGATACGCAGTATTTT.

This chain links TRBV14 with TRBJ2-4; D is undetermined. The CDR3 spans 13 residues. Per germline, CDR1 SGHDN and CDR2 FVKESK. V dropped 3 bases and J dropped 6 bases, with 9 bases sitting between them. The CDR3 sequence is CASSHTNANIQYF. The CDR3 region has the DNA TGTGCCAGCAGCCACACAAACGCAAACATTCAGTACTTC.

This clonotype was seen many times. The J gene is TRBJ2-7, the V gene TRBV10-3; D unclear. The V and J ends lost 5 bases and 7 bases respectively, with 9 bases between them. The CDR3 has 11 residues. The germline gives CDR1 ENHRY, CDR2 SYGVKD. DNA for the CDR3: TGTGCCATCAGTAAAGATCGTGAGCAGTACTTC. Translation: CAISKDREQYF.

This clonotype was seen at least ten times. The chain links TRBV29-1 to TRBJ2-2, with 8 bases that match TRBD1. V shed 7 bases, J shed 3 bases, and the junction held 7 bases outside the gene matches. Germline V gene lookup returns CDR1 SQVTM and CDR2 ANQGSEA. The CDR3 runs 14 residues. CDR3 in DNA: TGCAGCGGGAAGACAGGGGTCTACACCGGGGAGCTGTTTTTT. The encoded protein is CSGKTGVYTGELFF.

This clonotype was recorded at least ten times. V is TRBV7-2 and J is TRBJ2-3; no clear D. Looked up from germline, CDR1 is SGHTA and CDR2 is FQGNSA. The CDR3 length is 13 residues. The ends were cut back, 6 bases at V and 0 bases at J, with 7 bases in the middle. The DNA for the CDR3 is TGTGCCAGCAGACCTTCTAGCACAGATACGCAGTATTTT. Its protein is CASRPSSTDTQYF.